The T cell receptor beta chain under discussion was sequenced for a study of T cell responses to AZD1222 COVID-19 vaccine. The study's findings and limits: After the peak T cell response, and only then, were repertoires sampled. Reports say nearly half of spike-specific TCRs go after unmutated variant regions. In a largely white British group with more females than males, clonal diversity was possibly underestimated.

As concerns this clone: The antigen is unknown.

Trimming shortened V by 1 base and J by 4 bases, and 16 bases separated the two germline ends. The CDR3 extends over 16 amino acids. In germline, CDR1 is LGHNA, CDR2 YSLEER. Using immunoSEQ multiplex PCR, the repertoire was profiled, and TCRdb retains in-frame clones only, with some absent. The sample consists of roughly 120,000 clones, about four fifths of them appearing once. The V and J genes are TRBV4-3 and TRBJ1-2; possibly TRBD1 for D (5 bases). Here the sequenced sample was peripheral blood, taken on day 0 of AZD1222 vaccination. This TCR derives from an adult in good health. The CDR3 DNA is TGCGCCAGCAGCCAAGGGCACACGGGGCAGCCCTATGGCTACACCTTC. It is translated as CASSQGHTGQPYGYTF.